These 25 T cell receptor beta chains originate from one sample sequenced in a study of blood T cell repertoires in COVID-19. The repertoire was sequenced with immunoSEQ multiplex PCR; TCRdb's copy has only in-frame clones and lacks some. The data show under 200,000 clones, about nine tenths seen once. The sequenced sample was peripheral blood. These receptors were obtained from a man between 65 and 85 years old with active or convalescent COVID-19.

The V and J genes are TRBV5-6 and TRBJ2-3; D gene uncertain. Trimming stripped 6 bases from V and 2 bases from J, with 10 bases between. Germline CDR1 and CDR2: SGHDT and YYEEEE. The CDR3 spans 13 residues. The CDR3 bases are TGTGCCAGCACCGAGAGAGACACAGATACGCAGTATTTT. Translation gives CASTERDTDTQYF.

This chain connects TRBV9 to TRBJ2-1, with 10 bases aligning to TRBD2. Per germline, CDR1 SGDLS and CDR2 YYNGEE. This CDR3 has 18 residues. V was clipped by 4 bases and J by 3 bases; unmatched bases: 13. CDR3 nucleotides: TGTGCCAGCAGCCCTGGAGCTAGCGGGGGCTTTAGCTACAATGAGCAGTTCTTC. This codes for CASSPGASGGFSYNEQFF.

The chain links TRBV27 to TRBJ2-1; TRBD2 aligns across 9 bases. The CDR3 runs 15 residues. J gave up 5 bases and V 5 bases, and 7 bases lay outside the gene matches. Looked up from germline, CDR1 is MNHEY and CDR2 is SMNVEV (reference sequence). The CDR3 region has the DNA TGTGCCAGCAGTCGACGGCTAGCGGGACACAATGAGCAGTTCTTC. It translates to CASSRRLAGHNEQFF.

This clone was found once. This chain connects TRBV30 to TRBJ2-7; 10 bases agree with TRBD1. CDR3 size: 15 residues. V shed 4 bases and J 7 bases; nucleotides not matched to a gene: 13. CDR1 is GTSNPN and CDR2 is SVGIG in the germline V gene (reference sequence). This CDR3 reads CAWTRMGQGINEQYF. The CDR3 DNA is TGTGCCTGGACCAGAATGGGACAGGGGATAAATGAGCAGTACTTC. The full variable domain, with the rest looked up from reference TRBV30 and TRBJ2-7, is SQTIHQWPATLVQPVGSPLSLECTVEGTSNPNLYWYRQAAGRGLQLLFYSVGIGQISSEVPQNLSASRPQDRQFILSSKKLLLSDSGFYLCAWTRMGQGINEQYFGPGTRLTVT.

The chain links TRBV5-6 to TRBJ2-5; no firm D call. CDR1 is SGHDT, CDR2 YYEEEE, per germline. V lost 2 bases and J lost 0, with 5 bases in between. This CDR3 is 13 amino acids long. The chain's CDR3 is CASSFFNQETQYF. For the CDR3, the DNA is TGTGCCAGCAGCTTTTTCAACCAAGAGACCCAGTACTTC. Based on the CDR3 plus reference TRBV5-6 and TRBJ2-5, the full variable domain is DAGVTQSPTHLIKTRGQQVTLRCSPKSGHDTVSWYQQALGQGPQFIFQYYEEEERQRGNFPDRFSGHQFPNYSSELNVNALLLGDSALYLCASSFFNQETQYFGPGTRLLVL.

The chain is built from TRBV27 and TRBJ2-3; the match to TRBD2 covers 10 bases. Germline V gene lookup returns CDR1 MNHEY and CDR2 SMNVEV (reference sequence). CDR3 length: 16 residues. Trimming took 5 bases from V and 2 from J; bases not matched to a gene: 7. The CDR3, as DNA: TGTGCCAGCAGTCCCTGGACTAGCGGAGCCACAGATACGCAGTATTTT. This encodes CASSPWTSGATDTQYF.

For the CDR3, the DNA is TGTGCCAGCAGTTTCAGAACTGAAGCTTTCTTT. Translated: CASSFRTEAFF. V and J are TRBV28 and TRBJ1-1; D is uncertain. This CDR3 has 11 amino acids. Germline V CDR1 and CDR2: MDHEN, SYDVKM. The V gene lost 3 bases and the J gene lost 5 bases, with 4 bases spanning the gap. The whole variable domain, filled in from reference TRBV28 and TRBJ1-1, reads DVKVTQSSRYLVKRTGEKVFLECVQDMDHENMFWYRQDPGLGLRLIYFSYDVKMKEKGDIPEGYSVSREKKERFSLILESASTNQTSMYLCASSFRTEAFFGQGTRLTVV.

The chain combines TRBV19 with TRBJ1-5, with D possibly TRBD1 on 5 matching bases. Germline V lookup: CDR1 LNHDA, CDR2 SQIVND (reference sequence). V was shortened by 1 base and J by 3 bases, with 10 bases between the two germline ends. CDR3 length: 15 amino acids. DNA of the CDR3: TGTGCCAGTAGTATAGGGAGACAGCTCAATCAGCCCCAGCATTTT. It codes for CASSIGRQLNQPQHF.

This chain joins TRBV2 and TRBJ1-3; 11 bases fit TRBD1. Germline V gene data show CDR1 as SNHLY and CDR2 as FYNNEI. This CDR3 contains 15 residues. The V gene end was trimmed by 6 bases and the J gene end by 6 bases; junction bases not matched to a gene: 7. CDR3 sequence reads: CASSPWTGGANTIYF. The CDR3 DNA is TGTGCCAGCAGCCCTTGGACAGGGGGCGCAAACACCATATATTTT.

The chain joins TRBV29-1 to TRBJ1-1, with TRBD1 identical over 8 bases. This CDR3 has 10 residues. The trim removed 7 bases at V and 12 bases at J, leaving 7 bases unmatched. Germline lookup yields CDR1 SQVTM and CDR2 ANQGSEA. CDR3 nucleotides: TGCAGCGGCGGACAGGGTGCGTCTTTCTTT. Amino acid sequence: CSGGQGASFF.

The J gene is TRBJ2-7, the V gene TRBV28, with 11 positions matching TRBD2. There are 17 residues in the CDR3. From germline, CDR1 is MDHEN and CDR2 SYDVKM. The V segment lost 2 bases and the J segment 4 bases; nucleotides outside the gene matches: 10. The CDR3 spells CASSLRVRSSGRYEQYF. DNA for the CDR3: TGTGCCAGCAGTTTAAGAGTCAGGTCTAGCGGGAGGTACGAGCAGTACTTC.

Worth noting for this clone: The same CDR3 can be traced to other DNA sequences in this sample. The rearrangement joins TRBV28 to TRBJ1-5; tentatively, D is TRBD1 (5 bases). Germline V gene sequence: CDR1 MDHEN, CDR2 SYDVKM. V gave up 0 bases and J gave up 3 bases, with 12 bases separating them. CDR3 length equals 16 residues. The CDR3 loop reads CASSLWGRGSNQPQHF. CDR3 coding DNA: TGTGCCAGCAGTTTATGGGGCCGGGGGTCCAATCAGCCCCAGCATTTT.

This chain links TRBV29-1 with TRBJ2-2; 8 nucleotides line up with TRBD1. The germline gives CDR1 SQVTM, CDR2 ANQGSEA. The CDR3 length is 16 residues. V lost 2 bases, J lost 0 bases, and 5 bases stayed unmatched. The CDR3 loop reads CSVEKQGGTNTGELFF. DNA of the CDR3: TGCAGCGTTGAAAAACAGGGGGGAACGAACACCGGGGAGCTGTTTTTT.

This clone came up once. The J gene is TRBJ2-7, the V gene TRBV6-6; 7 bases match TRBD2. The CDR3 length is 15 residues. With V trimmed by 5 bases and J by 0 bases, 7 bases remained unmatched. Per the germline V gene, CDR1 is MNHNY and CDR2 is SVGAGI (reference sequence). The CDR3: CASSRSGGSSYEQYF. The CDR3 nucleotides read TGTGCCAGCAGTCGATCGGGGGGAAGCTCCTACGAGCAGTACTTC.

The chain recombines TRBV27 with TRBJ2-2, with TRBD2 matching over 14 bases. Germline V lookup: CDR1 MNHEY, CDR2 SMNVEV (reference sequence). The CDR3 totals 17 residues. J gave up 5 bases and V 6 bases, and 8 bases lay outside the gene matches. In DNA, the CDR3 is TGTGCCAGCAGGAAGACTAGCGGGGGGGCAACTACCGGGGAGCTGTTTTTT. It translates to CASRKTSGGATTGELFF.

CDR3 in DNA: TGTGCCAGCTCACCACCGACAGGGGACAATGAGCAGTTCTTC. Its protein is CASSPPTGDNEQFF. V usage is TRBV18 and J usage is TRBJ2-1; TRBD1 agrees at 8 bases. The CDR3 is made up of 14 amino acids. Germline V gene data show CDR1 as KGHSH and CDR2 as LQKENI. The V segment lost 0 bases and the J segment 5 bases; nucleotides outside the gene matches: 0.

This clone showed up just a few times. The chain links TRBV30 to TRBJ1-1; a weak D match, TRBD1 (5 bases). V was clipped by 2 bases and J by 6 bases, with 16 bases between them. Germline assignment: CDR1 GTSNPN and CDR2 SVGIG (reference sequence). This CDR3 comprises 14 residues. The DNA of the CDR3 is TGTGCCTGGAGTACCCTCGAGTGGGGGGCTGAAGCTTTCTTT. Protein sequence: CAWSTLEWGAEAFF. Together with reference TRBV30 and TRBJ1-1, the CDR3 gives the full variable domain: SQTIHQWPATLVQPVGSPLSLECTVEGTSNPNLYWYRQAAGRGLQLLFYSVGIGQISSEVPQNLSASRPQDRQFILSSKKLLLSDSGFYLCAWSTLEWGAEAFFGQGTRLTVV.

This chain connects TRBV6-6 to TRBJ1-1; a possible D gene is TRBD1 (6 bases). Germline loops: CDR1 MNHNY, CDR2 SVGAGI (reference sequence). This CDR3 spans 12 amino acids. V was trimmed by 7 bases and J by 4 bases, leaving 10 bases between them. DNA for the CDR3: TGTGCCAGCAATCAGGGGCCCACTGAAGCTTTCTTT. This translates into CASNQGPTEAFF.

This clone came up once. V and J are TRBV5-1 and TRBJ2-5, with D perhaps TRBD1 (5 bases). The V gene's germline CDR1 is SGHRS and CDR2 YFSETQ. This CDR3 region has 15 residues. V gave up 4 bases and J gave up 5 bases, with 18 bases separating them. CDR3 DNA: TGCGCCAGCAGCGGTGGAGTAGGGGCGCAGGAGACCCAGTACTTC. Encoded protein: CASSGGVGAQETQYF.

The chain uses TRBV3-1 (or the pseudogene TRBV3-2) and TRBJ2-1; the match to TRBD2 covers 12 bases. V was pared by 6 bases and J by 5 bases, with 5 bases of the junction left unmatched. The germline CDR1 and CDR2 sequences are LGHDT and YNNKEL (reference sequence). CDR3 length: 15 residues. The CDR3 reads CASSPTSGGNNEQFF. The CDR3 coding sequence is TGTGCCAGCAGTCCGACTAGCGGGGGTAACAATGAGCAGTTCTTC.

The CDR3: CASSQGVGGMNTGELFF. CDR3 coding DNA: TGTGCCAGCAGCCAAGGGGTCGGGGGGATGAACACCGGGGAGCTGTTTTTT. The J gene is TRBJ2-2, the V gene TRBV3-1 (or the pseudogene TRBV3-2), with 7 bases that match TRBD2. This CDR3 contains 17 residues. V was pared by 1 base and J by 1 base, with 6 bases of the junction left unmatched. The germline V gene encodes CDR1 LGHDT and CDR2 YNNKEL (reference sequence).

CDR3 sequence (DNA): TGTGCCAGCAGTCCCCTCGGCGGGGGGGGCAATGAGCAGTTCTTC. Translated: CASSPLGGGGNEQFF. This sequence joins TRBV27 and TRBJ2-1; TRBD2 matches 9 bases. Germline values: CDR1 MNHEY, CDR2 SMNVEV (reference sequence). The CDR3 is 15 amino acids. J gave up 6 bases and V 5 bases, and 8 bases lay outside the gene matches.

V and J are TRBV6-5 and TRBJ2-7; 7 bases are a match to TRBD2. The CDR3 contains 12 residues. Germline V gives CDR1 MNHEY, CDR2 SVGAGI. V gave up 8 bases and J gave up 4 bases; unmatched junction bases: 5. CDR3 nucleotide sequence: TGTGCCAGCGGGAGGGCCCTTTACGAGCAGTACTTC. It is translated as CASGRALYEQYF.

This rearrangement joins TRBV18 to TRBJ2-2; 12 bases agree with TRBD2. CDR1 KGHSH and CDR2 LQKENI come from the germline V gene. The CDR3 covers 17 residues. Germline trimming cut 4 bases from V and 7 bases from J; bases unmatched to any gene: 10. The CDR3 DNA reads as TGTGCCAGCTCACGAATCGGACTAGCGGGATCTGGCGGGGAGCTGTTTTTT. This translates into CASSRIGLAGSGGELFF.

The chain joins TRBV12-3 or TRBV12-4 to TRBJ1-6; possibly TRBD1 for D (5 bases). This CDR3 comprises 13 residues. The ends were cut back, 8 bases at V and 9 bases at J, with 14 bases in the middle. CDR3 sequence (DNA): TGTGCCAGCGCAGGGATCGTCGGTTCACCCCTCCACTTT. It translates to CASAGIVGSPLHF.